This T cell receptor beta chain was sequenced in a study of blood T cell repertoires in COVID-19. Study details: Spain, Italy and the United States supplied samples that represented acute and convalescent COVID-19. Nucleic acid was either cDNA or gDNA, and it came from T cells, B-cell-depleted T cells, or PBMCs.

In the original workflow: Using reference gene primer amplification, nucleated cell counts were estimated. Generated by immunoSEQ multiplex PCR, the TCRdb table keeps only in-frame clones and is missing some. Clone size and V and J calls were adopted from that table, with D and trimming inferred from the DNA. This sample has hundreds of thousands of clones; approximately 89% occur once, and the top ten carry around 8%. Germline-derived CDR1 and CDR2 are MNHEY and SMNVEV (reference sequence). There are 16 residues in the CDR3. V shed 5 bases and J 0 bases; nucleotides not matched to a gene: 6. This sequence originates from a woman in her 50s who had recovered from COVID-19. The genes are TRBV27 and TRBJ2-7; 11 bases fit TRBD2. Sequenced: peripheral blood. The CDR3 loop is CASSRLAGTSSYEQYF. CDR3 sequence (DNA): TGTGCCAGCAGTCGACTAGCGGGGACGAGCTCCTACGAGCAGTACTTC.